This note documents a single T cell receptor (beta chain) sequence. The data are from a study of shared clonotypes between healthy human individuals. Germline V gene data show CDR1 as SGHRS and CDR2 as YFSETQ. CDR3 length: 14 residues. V lost 0 bases and J lost 4; bases outside the gene matches: 3. Original data processing: Filtering differed since immunoSEQ provided only junctions, with no quality scores. Method: immunoSEQ multiplex PCR; TCRdb's copy keeps in-frame clones and lacks some. V, J and clone size are taken as reported in that table, and D and trimming were inferred from the DNA itself. The sample contains some 2 million clones, 85% to 95% of which appear only once.

V is TRBV5-1 and J is TRBJ2-5; TRBD2 matches 7 bases. This clonotype was obtained from a man between 18 and 35 years old in good health. Sequencing was done on a sample of naive CD4+ T cells sorted from blood. Subset noted: CD45RA+ positively selected. The CDR3 sequence is CASSLVPSGETQYF. The CDR3 DNA reads TGCGCCAGCAGCTTGGTGCCTAGCGGAGAGACCCAGTACTTC.